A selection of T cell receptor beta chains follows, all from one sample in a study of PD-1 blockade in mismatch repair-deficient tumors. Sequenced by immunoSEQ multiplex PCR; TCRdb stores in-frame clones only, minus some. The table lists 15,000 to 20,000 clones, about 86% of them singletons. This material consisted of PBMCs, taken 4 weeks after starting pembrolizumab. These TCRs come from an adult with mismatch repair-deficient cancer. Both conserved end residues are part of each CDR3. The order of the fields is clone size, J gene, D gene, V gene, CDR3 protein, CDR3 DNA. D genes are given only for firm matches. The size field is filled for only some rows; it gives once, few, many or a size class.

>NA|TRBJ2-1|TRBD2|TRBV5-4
CASSLAYTGLKFF
TGTGCCAGCAGCTTGGCCTATACGGGACTAAAGTTCTTC
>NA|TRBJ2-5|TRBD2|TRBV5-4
CASSRTSGNQETQYF
TGTGCCAGCAGCCGGACTAGCGGAAACCAAGAGACCCAGTACTTC
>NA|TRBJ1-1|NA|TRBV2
CASTLTVNTEAFF
TGTGCCAGCACCCTGACTGTTAACACTGAAGCTTTCTTT
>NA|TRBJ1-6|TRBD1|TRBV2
CASRPDRNYSPLHF
TGTGCCAGCAGGCCGGACAGGAACTATTCACCCCTCCACTTT
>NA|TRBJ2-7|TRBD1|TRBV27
CASSLGVRGQGTYEQYF
TGTGCCAGCAGTTTGGGAGTTAGGGGACAGGGGACCTACGAGCAGTACTTC
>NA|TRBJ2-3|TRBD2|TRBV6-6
CASRAGGRTDTQYF
TGTGCCAGCAGGGCGGGAGGGAGAACGGATACGCAGTATTTT
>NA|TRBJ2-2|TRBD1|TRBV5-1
CASSRDRTGRTNTGELFF
TGCGCCAGCAGCAGAGATAGGACAGGGCGGACGAACACCGGGGAGCTGTTTTTT
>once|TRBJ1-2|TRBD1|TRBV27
CASSPRTGGYGYTF
TGTGCCAGCAGCCCAAGGACAGGGGGCTATGGCTACACCTTC
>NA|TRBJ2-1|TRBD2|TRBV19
CASSIDGTSGPYNEQFF
TGTGCCAGTAGTATAGATGGGACTAGCGGGCCCTACAATGAGCAGTTCTTC
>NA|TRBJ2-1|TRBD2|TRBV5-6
CASSLKLAGGMYYNEQFF
TGTGCCAGCAGCTTGAAGCTAGCGGGAGGAATGTACTACAATGAGCAGTTCTTC
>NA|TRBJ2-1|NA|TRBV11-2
CASSTVASGSFLFF
NA
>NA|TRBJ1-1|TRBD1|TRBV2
CASTERATGISAFF
TGTGCCAGCACCGAAAGGGCGACAGGGATTTCAGCTTTCTTT
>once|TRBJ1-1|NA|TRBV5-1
CASSWGGGGTEAFF
TGCGCCAGCAGCTGGGGGGGTGGGGGCACTGAAGCTTTCTTT
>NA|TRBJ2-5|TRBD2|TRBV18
CASSPASGKETQYF
TGTGCCAGCTCACCGGCTAGCGGCAAAGAGACCCAGTACTTC
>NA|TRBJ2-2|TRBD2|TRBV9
CASSEGGLAGGNTGELFF
TGTGCCAGCAGCGAGGGGGGACTAGCGGGAGGAAACACCGGGGAGCTGTTTTTT
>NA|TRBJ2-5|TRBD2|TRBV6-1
CASSEYTGLAGAGTQYF
TGTGCCAGCAGTGAATACACGGGACTAGCGGGAGCCGGGACCCAGTACTTC
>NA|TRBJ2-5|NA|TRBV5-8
CASRTGTWEETQYF
TGTGCCAGCAGAACCGGGACATGGGAAGAGACCCAGTACTTC
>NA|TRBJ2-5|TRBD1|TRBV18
CASSPPGTGRETQYF
TGTGCCAGCTCACCACCGGGGACAGGTAGAGAGACCCAGTACTTC
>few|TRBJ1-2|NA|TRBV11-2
CASSSRLTGSSYGYTF
TGTGCCAGCAGCTCAAGATTGACAGGATCCTCCTATGGCTACACCTTC
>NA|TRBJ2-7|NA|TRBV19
CASSRGWAGQSLPYEQYF
TGTGCCAGTAGTAGGGGATGGGCAGGACAGTCCCTCCCCTACGAGCAGTACTTC
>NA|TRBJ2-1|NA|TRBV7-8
CASSLARGAEQFF
TGTGCCAGCAGCTTAGCGCGCGGGGCTGAGCAGTTCTTC
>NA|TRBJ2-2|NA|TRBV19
CASRRGIQGTTGELFF
TGTGCCAGTAGAAGAGGGATACAGGGAACCACCGGGGAGCTGTTTTTT
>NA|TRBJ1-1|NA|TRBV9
CASSVVGGKGLNTEAFF
TGTGCCAGCAGCGTAGTTGGAGGGAAGGGGCTGAACACTGAAGCTTTCTTT
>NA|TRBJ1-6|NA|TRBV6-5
CASSYSSGSSSPLHF
TGTGCCAGCAGTTACTCTTCGGGGTCCTCTTCACCCCTCCACTTT
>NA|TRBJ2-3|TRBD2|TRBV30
CAWETSASTDTQYF
TGTGCCTGGGAAACTAGCGCCAGCACAGATACGCAGTATTTT
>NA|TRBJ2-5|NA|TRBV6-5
CASRKAGEETQYF
TGTGCCAGCAGGAAGGCCGGAGAAGAGACCCAGTACTTC
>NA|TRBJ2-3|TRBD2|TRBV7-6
CASSLGTSGTDTQYF
TGTGCCAGCAGCTTGGGGACTAGCGGCACAGATACGCAGTATTTT
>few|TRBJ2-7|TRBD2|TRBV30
CAWSVKYLRTSGSERYYEQYF
TGTGCCTGGAGTGTTAAGTACCTCAGGACTAGCGGGAGTGAACGATACTACGAGCAGTACTTC
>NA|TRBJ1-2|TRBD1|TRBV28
CASVAQGGGYTF
TGTGCCAGCGTGGCTCAGGGGGGTGGCTACACCTTC
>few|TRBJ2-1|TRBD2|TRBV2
CAILAGEADNEQFF
TGTGCCATTTTAGCGGGAGAGGCGGACAATGAGCAGTTCTTC
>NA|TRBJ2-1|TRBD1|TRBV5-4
CASSFDPGGSYNEQFF
TGTGCCAGCAGCTTTGACCCAGGGGGCTCCTACAATGAGCAGTTCTTC
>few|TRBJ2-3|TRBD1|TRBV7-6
CASSLGAWTGSPDTQYF
TGTGCCAGCAGCTTAGGCGCTTGGACAGGGTCCCCAGATACGCAGTATTTT
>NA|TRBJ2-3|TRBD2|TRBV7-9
CASSTQKILAKGKDTQYF
TGTGCCAGCAGCACCCAGAAAATACTAGCGAAGGGGAAAGATACGCAGTATTTT
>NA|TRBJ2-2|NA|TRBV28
CASGYRTVTGELFF
TGTGCCAGCGGTTACAGGACAGTCACCGGGGAGCTGTTTTTT
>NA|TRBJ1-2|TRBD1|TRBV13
CASSLKMHRDSYGYTF
TGTGCCAGCAGCTTAAAGATGCACCGGGACAGCTATGGCTACACCTTC
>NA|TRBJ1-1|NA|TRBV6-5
CASSPPTGRGTEAFF
TGTGCCAGCAGTCCCCCGACAGGACGCGGCACTGAAGCTTTCTTT
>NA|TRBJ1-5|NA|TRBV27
CASSGTGDQPQHF
TGTGCCAGCAGCGGTACAGGAGATCAGCCCCAGCATTTT
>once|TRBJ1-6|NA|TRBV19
CASRARDFYNSPLHF
TGTGCCAGTAGGGCCCGGGACTTCTATAATTCACCCCTCCACTTT
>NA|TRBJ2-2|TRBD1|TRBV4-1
CASSQAPGQGLTGELFF
TGCGCCAGCAGCCAAGCCCCGGGACAGGGACTAACCGGGGAGCTGTTTTTT
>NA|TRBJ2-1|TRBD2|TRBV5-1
CASSFGAGGFYNEQFF
TGCGCCAGCAGCTTTGGGGCGGGAGGCTTCTACAATGAGCAGTTCTTC
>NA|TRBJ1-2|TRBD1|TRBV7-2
CASSPRTGAYGYTF
TGTGCCAGCAGTCCTAGGACAGGGGCCTATGGCTACACCTTC
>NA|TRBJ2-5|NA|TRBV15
CATSRDVLETQYF
TGTGCCACCAGCAGAGACGTACTCGAGACCCAGTACTTC
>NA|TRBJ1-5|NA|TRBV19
CASTTVSYSNQPQHF
TGTGCCAGTACCACGGTATCCTATAGCAATCAGCCCCAGCATTTT
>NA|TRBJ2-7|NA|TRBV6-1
CASSEGSGAEAYEQYF
TGTGCCAGCAGTGAAGGTTCAGGGGCGGAGGCCTACGAGCAGTACTTC
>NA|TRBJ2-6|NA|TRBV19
CASSTLPGTGANVLTF
TGTGCCAGTAGTACCCTCCCAGGGACTGGGGCCAACGTCCTGACTTTC
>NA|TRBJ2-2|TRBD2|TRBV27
CASSLYGLSGTSGSQNTGELFF
TGTGCCAGCAGTTTATATGGTCTATCTGGGACTAGCGGGAGCCAGAACACCGGGGAGCTGTTTTTT
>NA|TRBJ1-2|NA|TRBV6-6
CASSTPGQIYGYTF
TGTGCCAGCAGTACACCGGGTCAGATCTATGGCTACACCTTC
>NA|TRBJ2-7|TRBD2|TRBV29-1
CSVRVTSGSSEQYF
TGCAGCGTGCGGGTGACTAGCGGGAGTAGTGAGCAGTACTTC
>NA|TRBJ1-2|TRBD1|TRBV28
CASSPGQGYYGYTF
TGTGCCAGCAGTCCCGGACAGGGATACTATGGCTACACCTTC
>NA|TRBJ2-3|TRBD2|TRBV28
CASSLTLAGATDTQYF
TGTGCCAGCAGTCTTACCTTGGCGGGAGCTACGGATACGCAGTATTTT
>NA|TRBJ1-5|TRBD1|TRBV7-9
CASSLGSGGWNQPQHF
TGTGCCAGCAGCTTAGGATCAGGGGGTTGGAATCAGCCCCAGCATTTT
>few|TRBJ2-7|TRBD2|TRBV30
CAWSRLAGDYEQYF
TGTGCCTGGAGCCGACTAGCGGGGGACTACGAGCAGTACTTC
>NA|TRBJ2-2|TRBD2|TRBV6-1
CASKGLAGRTGELFF
TGTGCCAGCAAGGGACTAGCGGGAAGGACCGGGGAGCTGTTTTTT
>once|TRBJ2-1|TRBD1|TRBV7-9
CASSPGQGSYNEQFF
TGTGCCAGCAGCCCGGGACAGGGGTCCTACAATGAGCAGTTCTTC
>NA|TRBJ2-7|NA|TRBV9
CAILGGKGHEQYF
TGTGCCATCTTGGGAGGAAAAGGACACGAGCAGTACTTC
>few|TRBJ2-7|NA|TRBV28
CASSSHRVYEQYF
TGTGCCAGCAGTTCCCACAGGGTTTACGAGCAGTACTTC
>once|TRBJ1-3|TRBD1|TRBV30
CAWNRDRTRNTIYF
TGTGCCTGGAACCGGGACAGGACTAGGAACACCATATATTTT
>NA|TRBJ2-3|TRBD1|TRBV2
CASSRDRGLGDTQYF
TGTGCCAGCAGCAGGGACAGGGGGTTGGGAGATACGCAGTATTTT
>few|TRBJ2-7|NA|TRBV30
CAWSVRLYEQYF
TGTGCCTGGAGTGTACGACTCTACGAGCAGTACTTC
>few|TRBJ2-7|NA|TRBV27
CASSFARGGSYEQYF
TGTGCCAGCAGTTTTGCACGGGGAGGCTCCTACGAGCAGTACTTC